What follows is one T cell receptor beta chain and its context. Its antigen is still unknown. Base qualities are not at hand, and no much larger clone is one base apart. The immunoSEQ Assay, a bias-controlled multiplex PCR, was used to amplify TCRbeta CDR3 regions from genomic DNA. The study's own analysis went as follows. The number of nucleated cells in each sample was estimated from the amplification of reference gene primers within the assay. To quantify the absolute abundance of each unique TCRbeta CDR3 rearrangement, sequence reads were collapsed and filtered. For each sample, productive Simpson clonality was calculated as the square root of Simpson's diversity index over productive rearrangements. TCRdb holds this immuneACCESS table with in-frame rearrangements only. Some clones are missing; in checked studies, unresolved V genes explain under half, and the rest has no known cause. V, J and clone size were drawn from that table, and D and trimming were deduced from the DNA. For this sample the table gives 85,000 to 110,000 clones, of which 87% were detected only once. The ten largest clones add up to under 4% of the sample.

This sample stems from a study of blood T cell repertoires in COVID-19 (dated by TCRdb to 2020 to 2022). Regarding the study in general: Samples covering the acute and convalescent phases of COVID-19 were provided by collaborators in the United States, Italy and Spain. The dataset comprised deeply sampled blood TCRbeta repertoires from subjects exposed to, actively infected with, or recovered from COVID-19. Nearly every sample came with metadata listing a de-identified subject ID, COVID-19 status, age in years and sex. The repertoires were made available in a free public database intended to serve as a resource for research on the immune response to SARS-CoV-2. Where available, HLA class I and class II types were obtained from metadata supplied by the sample provider rather than from assay-based typing. The material from the prospective study consisted of cDNA or gDNA derived from T cells, B-cell-depleted T cells, or PBMCs. Samples were obtained from the ongoing ImmuneRACE study (first 160 participants) and from 1,254 subjects provided by 6 global collaborators. General findings and caveats noted by the study authors: Clinical and demographic metadata were provided uncurated, with the amount varying by source and participant.

Each collaborating institution followed its own protocols to collect whole blood in K2EDTA tubes. For TCRbeta analysis, collaborators shipped samples as frozen whole blood, isolated PBMCs, or DNA extracted from either of those sample types. The junction shows trimming of 1 base on V and 4 bases on J, and the gene matches do not reach 3 bases of it. From the germline V gene, CDR1 is SGHDT and CDR2 is YYEEEE. CDR3 length: 15 amino acids, cysteine to phenylalanine. Left in the record is the CDR3 DNA by itself, 45 bases read in frame from the first base. This receptor was taken from a man aged 50 or older in a cohort sampled during active COVID-19. Sequencing was done on a sample of peripheral blood. The V and J segments used are TRBV5-6 and TRBJ1-5; TRBD1 agrees with 9 junctional bases. CDR3 protein: CASSLYGQGNQPQHF. The DNA sequence reads TGTGCCAGCAGCTTGTACGGACAGGGGAATCAGCCCCAGCATTTT.